This TCR beta chain is from a study of cytomegalovirus exposure and HLA in healthy donors. Study-wide findings and caveats: Fewer N-insertions (relative to the approximately 670-donor mean) were reportedly seen in an Asian-associated ancestry cluster in a later analysis. By a later analysis, the bulk of CMV-associated TCR beta chains appeared HLA-restricted.

The primer mix had 60 Vbeta and 13 Jbeta primers. Profiled with immunoSEQ multiplex PCR; TCRdb holds only in-frame clones, not every one. Among some 120,000 clones listed, 70% to 75% were seen once. CDR3 size: 15 residues. The germline V gene has CDR1 SGHRS and CDR2 YFSETQ. Trimming took off 0 bases at V and 0 bases at J, with 9 bases between the two ends. Healthy bone marrow donors supplied every sample. This clone has only a few counts. Its antigen remains unknown. The sample comprised PBMCs. This receptor was taken from a woman in her 40s in good health and CMV-seronegative. The chain carries TRBV5-1 and TRBJ2-5, with D possibly TRBD1 on 6 matching bases. The CDR3 sequence is CASSLERGYQETQYF. CDR3 in DNA: TGCGCCAGCAGCTTGGAGAGGGGGTACCAAGAGACCCAGTACTTC. Full variable domain (remainder filled in from reference TRBV5-1 and TRBJ2-5): KAGVTQTPRYLIKTRGQQVTLSCSPISGHRSVSWYQQTPGQGLQFLFEYFSETQRNKGNFPGRFSGRQFSNSRSEMNVSTLELGDSALYLCASSLERGYQETQYFGPGTRLLVL.